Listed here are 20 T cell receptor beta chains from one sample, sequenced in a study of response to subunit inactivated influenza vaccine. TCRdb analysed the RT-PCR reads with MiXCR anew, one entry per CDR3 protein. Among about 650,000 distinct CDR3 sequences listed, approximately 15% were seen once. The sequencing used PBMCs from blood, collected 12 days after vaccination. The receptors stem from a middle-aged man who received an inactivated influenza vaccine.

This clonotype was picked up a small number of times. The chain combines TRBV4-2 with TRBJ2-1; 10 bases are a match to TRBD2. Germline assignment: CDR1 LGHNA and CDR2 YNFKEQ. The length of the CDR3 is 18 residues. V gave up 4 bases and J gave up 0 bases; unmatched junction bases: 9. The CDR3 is CASSPGTSGILSYNEQFF. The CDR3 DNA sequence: TGTGCCAGCAGCCCCGGAACTAGCGGGATACTCTCCTACAATGAGCAGTTCTTC.

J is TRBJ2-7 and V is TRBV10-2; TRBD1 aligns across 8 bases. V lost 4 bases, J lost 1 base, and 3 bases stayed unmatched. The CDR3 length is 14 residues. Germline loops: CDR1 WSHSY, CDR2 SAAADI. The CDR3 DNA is TGCGCCAGCAGTGGACAGGGGATATCCTACGAGCAGTACTTC. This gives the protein CASSGQGISYEQYF.

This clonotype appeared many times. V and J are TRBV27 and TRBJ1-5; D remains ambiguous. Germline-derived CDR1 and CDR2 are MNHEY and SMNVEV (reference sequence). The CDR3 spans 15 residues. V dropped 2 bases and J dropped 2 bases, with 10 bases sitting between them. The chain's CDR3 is CASSLVGRGNQPQHF. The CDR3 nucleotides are TGTGCCAGCAGTTTAGTGGGGAGGGGCAATCAGCCCCAGCATTTT.

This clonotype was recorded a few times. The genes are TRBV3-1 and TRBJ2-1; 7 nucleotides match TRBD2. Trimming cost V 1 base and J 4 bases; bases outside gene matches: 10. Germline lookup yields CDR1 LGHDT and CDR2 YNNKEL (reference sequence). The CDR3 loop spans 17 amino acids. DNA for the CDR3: TGTGCCAGCAGCCAAGTCCCCGGAGCGGGAAGGTACAATGAGCAGTTCTTC. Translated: CASSQVPGAGRYNEQFF.

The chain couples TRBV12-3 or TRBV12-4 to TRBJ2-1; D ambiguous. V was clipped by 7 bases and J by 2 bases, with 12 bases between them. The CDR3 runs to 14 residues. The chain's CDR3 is CASTHRGTYNEQFF. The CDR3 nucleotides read TGTGCCAGCACCCACCGCGGAACCTACAATGAGCAGTTCTTC.

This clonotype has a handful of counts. In DNA form, the CDR3 reads TGTGCCAGCTCACCCACGGGACAAAAGGAAGGCTACACCTTC. It encodes CASSPTGQKEGYTF. The chain has TRBV18 and TRBJ1-2, with D possibly TRBD1 on 6 matching bases. V lost 3 bases and J lost 8, with 16 bases in between. The germline V gene has CDR1 KGHSH and CDR2 LQKENI. This CDR3 is built from 14 residues.

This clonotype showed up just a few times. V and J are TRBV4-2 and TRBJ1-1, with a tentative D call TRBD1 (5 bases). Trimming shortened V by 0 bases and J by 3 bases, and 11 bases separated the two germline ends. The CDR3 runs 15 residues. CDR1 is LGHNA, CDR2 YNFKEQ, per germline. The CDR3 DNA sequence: TGTGCCAGCAGCCAAGAATTGAGGGGTTACACTGAAGCTTTCTTT. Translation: CASSQELRGYTEAFF.

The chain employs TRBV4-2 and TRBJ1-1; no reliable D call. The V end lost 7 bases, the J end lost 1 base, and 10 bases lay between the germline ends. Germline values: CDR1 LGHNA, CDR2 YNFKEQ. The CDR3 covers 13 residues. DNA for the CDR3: TGTGCCAGCACGCCGGGTAGGAACACTGAAGCTTTCTTT. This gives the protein CASTPGRNTEAFF.

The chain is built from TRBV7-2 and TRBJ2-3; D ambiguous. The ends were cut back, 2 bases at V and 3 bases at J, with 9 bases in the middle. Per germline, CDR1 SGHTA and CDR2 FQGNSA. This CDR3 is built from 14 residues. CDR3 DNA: TGTGCCAGCAGCTTATCCCTCGGGACAGATACGCAGTATTTT. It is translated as CASSLSLGTDTQYF.

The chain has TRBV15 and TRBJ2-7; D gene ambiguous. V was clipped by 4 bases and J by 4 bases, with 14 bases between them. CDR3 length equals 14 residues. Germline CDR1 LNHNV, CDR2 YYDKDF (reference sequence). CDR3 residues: CATSTPVGLYEQYF. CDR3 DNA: TGTGCCACCAGCACCCCGGTCGGTCTGTACGAGCAGTACTTC.

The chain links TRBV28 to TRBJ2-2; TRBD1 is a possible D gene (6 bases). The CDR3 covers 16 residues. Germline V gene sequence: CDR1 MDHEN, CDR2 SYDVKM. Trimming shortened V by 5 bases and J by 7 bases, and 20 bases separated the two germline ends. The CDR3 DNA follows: TGTGCCAGCAGTCTAACCGGGACACCTGCGGGCGGGGAGCTGTTTTTT. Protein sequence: CASSLTGTPAGGELFF.

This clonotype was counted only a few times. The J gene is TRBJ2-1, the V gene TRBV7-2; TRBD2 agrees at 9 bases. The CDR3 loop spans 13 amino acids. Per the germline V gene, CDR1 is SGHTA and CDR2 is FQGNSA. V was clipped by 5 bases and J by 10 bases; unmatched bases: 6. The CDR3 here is CASSPASGTEQFF. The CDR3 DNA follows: TGTGCCAGCAGCCCCGCTAGCGGGACAGAGCAGTTCTTC.

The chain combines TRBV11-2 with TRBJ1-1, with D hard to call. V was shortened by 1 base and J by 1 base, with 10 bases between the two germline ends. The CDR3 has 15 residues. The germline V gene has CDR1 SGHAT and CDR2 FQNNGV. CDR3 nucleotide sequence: TGTGCCAGCAGCTTAGGGCCAGCGCGGAACACTGAAGCTTTCTTT. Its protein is CASSLGPARNTEAFF.

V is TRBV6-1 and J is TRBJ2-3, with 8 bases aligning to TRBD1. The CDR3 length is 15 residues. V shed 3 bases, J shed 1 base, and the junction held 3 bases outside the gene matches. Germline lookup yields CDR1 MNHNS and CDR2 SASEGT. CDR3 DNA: TGTGCCAGCAGTGACAGGGGGCGCGGCACAGATACGCAGTATTTT. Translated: CASSDRGRGTDTQYF.

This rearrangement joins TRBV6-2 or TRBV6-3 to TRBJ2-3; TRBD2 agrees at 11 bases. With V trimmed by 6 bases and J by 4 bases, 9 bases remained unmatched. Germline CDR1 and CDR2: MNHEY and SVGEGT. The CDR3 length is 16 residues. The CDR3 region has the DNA TGTGCCAGCAGAAAAAATAGCGGGAGGGTTTCAGATACGCAGTATTTT. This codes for CASRKNSGRVSDTQYF.

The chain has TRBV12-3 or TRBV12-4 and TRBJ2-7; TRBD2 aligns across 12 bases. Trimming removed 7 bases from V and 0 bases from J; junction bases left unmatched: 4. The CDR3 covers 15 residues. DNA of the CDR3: TGTGCCAGCACCAAGGGACTAGCGGGCTCCTACGAGCAGTACTTC. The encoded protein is CASTKGLAGSYEQYF.

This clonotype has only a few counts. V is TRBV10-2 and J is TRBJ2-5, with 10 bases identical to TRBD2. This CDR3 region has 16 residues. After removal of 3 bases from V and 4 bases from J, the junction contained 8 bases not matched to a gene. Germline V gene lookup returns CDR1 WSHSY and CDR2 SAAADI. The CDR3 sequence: CASSDIQRGGLETQYF. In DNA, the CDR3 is TGCGCCAGCAGTGACATCCAGCGGGGGGGCTTAGAGACCCAGTACTTC.

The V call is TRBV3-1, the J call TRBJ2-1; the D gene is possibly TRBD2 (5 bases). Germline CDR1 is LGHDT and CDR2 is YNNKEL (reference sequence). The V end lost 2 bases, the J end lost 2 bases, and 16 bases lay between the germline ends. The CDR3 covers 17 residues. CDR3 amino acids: CASSQPTAPRAYNEQFF. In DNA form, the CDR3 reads TGTGCCAGCAGCCAACCAACGGCCCCGAGGGCCTACAATGAGCAGTTCTTC.

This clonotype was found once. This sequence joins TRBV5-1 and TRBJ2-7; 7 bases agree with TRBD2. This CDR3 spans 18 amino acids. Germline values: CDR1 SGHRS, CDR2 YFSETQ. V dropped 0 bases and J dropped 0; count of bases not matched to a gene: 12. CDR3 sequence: CASSLAGAGRGVSYEQYF. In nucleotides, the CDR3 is TGCGCCAGCAGCTTGGCCGGGGCAGGGAGGGGAGTCTCCTACGAGCAGTACTTC.

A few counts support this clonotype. This chain's CDR3 is CSAWIPSNSPLHF. The CDR3 DNA reads as TGCAGTGCCTGGATCCCCTCTAATTCACCCCTCCACTTT. The chain employs TRBV20-1 and TRBJ1-6; no definite D call. V was shortened by 6 bases and J by 6 bases, with 12 bases between the two germline ends. The CDR3 sequence is 13 residues long. Germline-derived CDR1 and CDR2 are DFQATT and SNEGSKA (reference sequence).